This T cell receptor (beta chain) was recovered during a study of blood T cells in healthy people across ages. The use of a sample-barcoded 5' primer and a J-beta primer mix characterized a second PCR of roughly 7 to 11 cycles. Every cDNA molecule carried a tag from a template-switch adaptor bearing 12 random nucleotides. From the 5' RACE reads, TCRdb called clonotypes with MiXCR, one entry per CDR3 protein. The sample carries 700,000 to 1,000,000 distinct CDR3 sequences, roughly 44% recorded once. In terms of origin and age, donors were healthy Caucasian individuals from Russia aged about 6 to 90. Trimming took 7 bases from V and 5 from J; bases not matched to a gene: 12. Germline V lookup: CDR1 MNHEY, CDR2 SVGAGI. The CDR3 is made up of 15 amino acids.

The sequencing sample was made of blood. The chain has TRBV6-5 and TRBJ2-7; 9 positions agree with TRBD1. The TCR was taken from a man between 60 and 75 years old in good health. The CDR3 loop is CASTPRYRGQDEQYF. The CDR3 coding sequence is TGTGCCAGCACCCCCAGATACAGGGGGCAGGACGAGCAGTACTTC.